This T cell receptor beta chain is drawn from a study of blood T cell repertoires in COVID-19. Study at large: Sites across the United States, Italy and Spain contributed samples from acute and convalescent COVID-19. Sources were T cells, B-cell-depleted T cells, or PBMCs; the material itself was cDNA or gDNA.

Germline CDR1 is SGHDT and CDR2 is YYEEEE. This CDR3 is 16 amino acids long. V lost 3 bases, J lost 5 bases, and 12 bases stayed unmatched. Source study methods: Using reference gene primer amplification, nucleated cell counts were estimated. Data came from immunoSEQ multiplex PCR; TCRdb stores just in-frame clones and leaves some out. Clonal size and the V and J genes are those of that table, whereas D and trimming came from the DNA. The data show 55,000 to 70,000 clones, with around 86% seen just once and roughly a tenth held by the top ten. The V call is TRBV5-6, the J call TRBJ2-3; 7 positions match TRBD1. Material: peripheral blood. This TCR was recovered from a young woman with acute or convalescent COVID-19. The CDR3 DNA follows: TGTGCCAGCAGCTGGGGTCCGACAGGGAACGGAGATACGCAGTATTTT. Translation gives CASSWGPTGNGDTQYF. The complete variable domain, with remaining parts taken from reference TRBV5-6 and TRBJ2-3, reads DAGVTQSPTHLIKTRGQQVTLRCSPKSGHDTVSWYQQALGQGPQFIFQYYEEEERQRGNFPDRFSGHQFPNYSSELNVNALLLGDSALYLCASSWGPTGNGDTQYFGPGTRLTVL.